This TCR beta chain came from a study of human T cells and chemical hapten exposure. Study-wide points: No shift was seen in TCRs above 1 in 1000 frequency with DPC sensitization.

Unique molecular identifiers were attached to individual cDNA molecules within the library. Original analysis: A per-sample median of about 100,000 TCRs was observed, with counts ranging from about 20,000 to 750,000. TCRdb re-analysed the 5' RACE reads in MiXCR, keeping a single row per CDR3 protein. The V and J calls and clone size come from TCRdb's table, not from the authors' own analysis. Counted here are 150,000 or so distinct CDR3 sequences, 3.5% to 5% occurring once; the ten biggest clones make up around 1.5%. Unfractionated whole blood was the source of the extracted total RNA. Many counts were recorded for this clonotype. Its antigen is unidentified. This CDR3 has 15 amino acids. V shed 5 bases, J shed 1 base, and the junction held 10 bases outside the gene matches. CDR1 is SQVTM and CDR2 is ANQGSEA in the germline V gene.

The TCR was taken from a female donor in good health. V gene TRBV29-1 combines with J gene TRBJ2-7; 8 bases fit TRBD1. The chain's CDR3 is CSVITGQGFSYEQYF. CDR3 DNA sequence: TGCAGCGTTATAACAGGACAGGGATTTTCCTACGAGCAGTACTTC.